Given below is one T cell receptor (beta chain) in context. The antigen remains undetermined. These data belong to a study of radiotherapy plus CTLA-4 blockade in lung cancer. J lost 4 bases, V lost 2 bases, and 1 base had no gene match. CDR1 and CDR2 (germline): SGHTA, FQGNSA. The CDR3 sequence is 15 residues long. Study-level points and caveats: Blood-borne expansion of tumor-derived TCR clones followed radiotherapy plus ipilimumab.

Only in-frame clones appear in the TCRdb table, and some are missing; sequencing was by immunoSEQ multiplex PCR. The sample lists roughly 110,000 clones, about four fifths occurring once. The receptor was derived from a human donor with non-small cell lung cancer that progressed on radiotherapy plus ipilimumab. Some clones in this sample may be carry-over from other donors' samples. Source: peripheral blood, taken from a patient treated with radiotherapy plus ipilimumab. The J gene is TRBJ2-2, the V gene TRBV7-2; 10 positions agree with TRBD2. DNA for the CDR3: TGTGCCAGCAGCTTACAGCGGGGGGGCACCGGGGAGCTGTTTTTT. Its translation: CASSLQRGGTGELFF.